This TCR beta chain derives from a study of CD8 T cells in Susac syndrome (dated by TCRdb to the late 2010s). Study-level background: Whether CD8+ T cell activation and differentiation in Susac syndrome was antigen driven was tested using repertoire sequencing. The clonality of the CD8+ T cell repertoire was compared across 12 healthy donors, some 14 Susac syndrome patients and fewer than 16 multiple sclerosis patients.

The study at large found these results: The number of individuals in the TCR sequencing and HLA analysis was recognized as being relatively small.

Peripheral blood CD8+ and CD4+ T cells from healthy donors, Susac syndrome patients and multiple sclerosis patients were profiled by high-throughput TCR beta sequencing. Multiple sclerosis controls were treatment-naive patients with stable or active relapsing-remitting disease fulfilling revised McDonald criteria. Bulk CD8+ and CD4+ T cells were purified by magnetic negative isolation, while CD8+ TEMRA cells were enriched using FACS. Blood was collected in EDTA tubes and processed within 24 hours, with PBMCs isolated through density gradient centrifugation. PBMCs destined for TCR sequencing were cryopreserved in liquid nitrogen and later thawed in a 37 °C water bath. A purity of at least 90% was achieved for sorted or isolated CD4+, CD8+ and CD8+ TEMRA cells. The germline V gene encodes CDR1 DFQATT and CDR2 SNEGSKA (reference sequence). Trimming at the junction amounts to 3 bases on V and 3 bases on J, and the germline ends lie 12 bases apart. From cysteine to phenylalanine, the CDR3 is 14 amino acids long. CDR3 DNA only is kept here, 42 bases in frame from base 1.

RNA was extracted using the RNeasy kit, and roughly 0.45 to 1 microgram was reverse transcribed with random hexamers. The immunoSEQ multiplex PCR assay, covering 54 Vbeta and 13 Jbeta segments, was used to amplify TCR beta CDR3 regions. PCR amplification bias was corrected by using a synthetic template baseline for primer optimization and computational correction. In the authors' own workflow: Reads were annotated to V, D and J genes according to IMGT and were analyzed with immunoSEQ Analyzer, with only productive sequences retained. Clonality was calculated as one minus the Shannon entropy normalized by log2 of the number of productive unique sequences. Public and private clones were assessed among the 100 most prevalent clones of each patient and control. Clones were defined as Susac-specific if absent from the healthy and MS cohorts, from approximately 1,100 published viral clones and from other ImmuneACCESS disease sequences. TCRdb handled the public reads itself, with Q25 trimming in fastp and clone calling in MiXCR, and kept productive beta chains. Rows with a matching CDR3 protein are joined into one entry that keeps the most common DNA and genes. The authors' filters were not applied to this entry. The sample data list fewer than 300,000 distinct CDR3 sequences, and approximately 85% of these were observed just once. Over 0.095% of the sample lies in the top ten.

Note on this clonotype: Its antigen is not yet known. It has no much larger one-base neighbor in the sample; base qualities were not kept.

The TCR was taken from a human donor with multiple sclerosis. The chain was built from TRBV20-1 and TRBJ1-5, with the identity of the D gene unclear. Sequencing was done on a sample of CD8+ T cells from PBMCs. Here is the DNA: TGCAGTGCTAGTGAGGCGGGTTTCAATCAGCCCCAGCATTTT. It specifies CSASEAGFNQPQHF.